What follows describes a single T cell receptor beta chain. Its target is not known. Germline CDR1 is KGHSH and CDR2 is LQKENI. Trimming took off 0 bases at V and 6 bases at J, with 11 bases between the two ends. CDR3 size: 14 residues. TCRdb fed the 5' RACE reads into MiXCR, producing one record per CDR3 protein. This repertoire shows about 410,000 distinct CDR3 sequences, 20% to 30% found once; its top ten account for less than 15%. This sample is drawn from a study of T-cell memory formation after mild COVID-19. Across the whole study: Largely donor-specific sequence clusters came from two donors.

General study results and limits: Clones that contracted clustered mainly in CM and EM if CD4+ and in EMRA if CD8+. The finding that pre-infection memory included some responding clones suggested that cross-reactive memory joined.

Sample: PBMCs or a T cell subset sorted from them (not recorded which). The V and J genes are TRBV18 and TRBJ2-5; D uncertain. The TCR comes from an adult woman who had mild COVID-19 (a few samples of this study predate the infection). Cell type and time point are not known. The CDR3 bases are TGTGCCAGCTCACCACCGGCCGGGTTCAAGACCCAGTACTTC. Its protein product is CASSPPAGFKTQYF.